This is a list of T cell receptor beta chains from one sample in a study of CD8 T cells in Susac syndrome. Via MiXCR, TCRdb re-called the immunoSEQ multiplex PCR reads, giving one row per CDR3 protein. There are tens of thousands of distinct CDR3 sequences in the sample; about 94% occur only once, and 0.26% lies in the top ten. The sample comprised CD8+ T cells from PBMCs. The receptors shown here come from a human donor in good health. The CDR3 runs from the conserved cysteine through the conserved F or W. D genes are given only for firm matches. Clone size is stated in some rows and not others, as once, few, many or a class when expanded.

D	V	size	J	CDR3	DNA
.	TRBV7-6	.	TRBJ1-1	CASSLSRVNTEAFF	TGTGCCAGCAGCTTATCCAGGGTGAACACTGAAGCTTTCTTT
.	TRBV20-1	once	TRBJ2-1	CSARGPSNEQFF	TGCAGTGCTAGAGGACCCAGCAATGAGCAGTTCTTC
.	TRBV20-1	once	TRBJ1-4	CSADPWTSGDEKLFF	TGCAGTGCTGACCCCTGGACCTCCGGCGATGAAAAACTGTTTTTT
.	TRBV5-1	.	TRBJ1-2	CASSLPSNYGYTF	TGCGCCAGCAGCTTGCCATCTAACTATGGCTACACCTTC
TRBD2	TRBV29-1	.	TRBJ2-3	CSVESQGREDTQYF	TGCAGCGTTGAGAGCCAAGGGAGGGAAGATACGCAGTATTTT
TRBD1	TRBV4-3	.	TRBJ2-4	CASSSTGDAKNIQYF	TGCGCCAGCAGCTCTACAGGGGACGCCAAAAACATTCAGTACTTC
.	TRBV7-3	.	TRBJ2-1	CASSPGGPAGEQFF	TGTGCCAGCAGTCCTGGGGGCCCTGCGGGTGAGCAGTTCTTC
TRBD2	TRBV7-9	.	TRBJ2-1	CASSPRTSGEQFF	TGTGCCAGCAGCCCACGAACTAGCGGGGAGCAGTTCTTC
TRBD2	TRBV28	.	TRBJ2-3	CASRLEREGLPDTQYF	TGTGCCAGCAGGCTTGAGCGGGAGGGCCTCCCAGATACGCAGTATTTT
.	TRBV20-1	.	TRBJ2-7	CSARQFLTESSYEQYF	TGCAGTGCTAGGCAATTTTTGACAGAGAGCTCCTACGAGCAGTACTTC
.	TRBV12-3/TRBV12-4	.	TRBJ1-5	CASSLVVGQPQHF	TGTGCCAGCAGTTTAGTTGTTGGGCAGCCCCAGCATTTT
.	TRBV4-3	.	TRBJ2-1	CASSPGPYSYNEQFF	TGCGCCAGCAGTCCGGGGCCCTACTCCTACAATGAGCAGTTCTTC
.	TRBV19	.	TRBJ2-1	CASSIALGIYNEQFF	TGTGCCAGTAGTATAGCCCTCGGGATCTACAATGAGCAGTTCTTC
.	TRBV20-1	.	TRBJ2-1	CSARDPMSSYNEQFF	TGCAGTGCTAGAGATCCGATGAGCTCCTACAATGAGCAGTTCTTC
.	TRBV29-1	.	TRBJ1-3	CSVEDNHSGNTIYF	TGCAGCGTTGAAGACAACCACTCTGGAAACACCATATATTTT
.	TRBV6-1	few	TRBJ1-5	CASTVVFELHQPQHF	TGTGCCAGCACCGTAGTCTTTGAGTTACATCAGCCCCAGCATTTT
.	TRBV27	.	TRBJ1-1	CASSGRRDQTEAFF	TGTGCCAGCAGTGGGCGGAGGGATCAGACTGAAGCTTTCTTT
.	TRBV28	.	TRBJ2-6	CASSLGTPWANVLTF	TGTGCCAGCAGTTTAGGGACCCCTTGGGCCAACGTCCTGACTTTC
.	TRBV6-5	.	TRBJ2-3	CASSYSFQAGDTQYF	TGTGCCAGCAGTTACTCGTTCCAGGCGGGAGATACGCAGTATTTT
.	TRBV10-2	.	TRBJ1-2	CASSESKAEPTYGYTF	TGCGCCAGCAGTGAGTCGAAGGCGGAGCCCACCTATGGCTACACCTTC
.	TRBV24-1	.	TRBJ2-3	CATSDGTRLTDTQYF	TGTGCCACCAGTGATGGGACGAGACTAACAGATACGCAGTATTTT
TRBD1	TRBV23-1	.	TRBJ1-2	CASRPPGQGPRGLLVVYGYTF	TGCGCCAGCAGACCTCCGGGACAGGGGCCCCGGGGACTTCTTGTGGTCTATGGCTACACCTTC
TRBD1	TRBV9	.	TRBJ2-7	CASSVERDRGPYEQYF	TGTGCCAGCAGCGTAGAGAGGGACAGGGGACCCTACGAGCAGTACTTC
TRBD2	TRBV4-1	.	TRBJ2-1	CASSQDGLAGGMGNEQFF	TGCGCCAGCAGCCAAGATGGACTAGCGGGAGGCATGGGCAATGAGCAGTTCTTC
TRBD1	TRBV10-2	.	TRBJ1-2	CASSTGAWGYTF	TGCGCCAGCAGTACAGGGGCGTGGGGCTACACCTTC
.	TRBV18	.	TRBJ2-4	CASSPTEIAKNIQYF	TGTGCCAGCTCACCGACAGAGATAGCCAAAAACATTCAGTACTTC
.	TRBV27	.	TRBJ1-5	CASSLRQGSQPQHF	TGTGCCAGCAGTTTGAGGCAGGGAAGCCAGCCCCAGCATTTT
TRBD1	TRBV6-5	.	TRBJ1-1	CASSYESGGNTEAFF	TGTGCCAGCAGTTACGAGTCAGGGGGAAACACTGAAGCTTTCTTT
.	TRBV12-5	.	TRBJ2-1	CASATEEQFF	TGTGCTAGTGCCACCGAGGAGCAGTTCTTC
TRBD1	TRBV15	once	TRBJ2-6	CATSGTGWANVLTF	TGTGCCACCAGCGGGACAGGCTGGGCCAACGTCCTGACTTTC
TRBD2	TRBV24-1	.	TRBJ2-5	CATSDWEREGGETQYF	TGTGCCACCAGTGATTGGGAGCGGGAGGGCGGCGAGACCCAGTACTTC
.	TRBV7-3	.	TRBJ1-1	CASSRGMGPRTEAFF	TGTGCCAGCAGCCGCGGAATGGGGCCGAGAACTGAAGCTTTCTTT
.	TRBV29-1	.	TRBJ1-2	CSVEYNYGYTF	TGCAGCGTTGAATACAACTATGGCTACACCTTC
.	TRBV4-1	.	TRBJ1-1	CASSPPLAIEAFF	TGCGCCAGCAGCCCTCCCTTGGCGATTGAAGCTTTCTTT
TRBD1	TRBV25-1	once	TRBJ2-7	CASSEYVGQGGEQYF	TGTGCCAGCAGTGAATATGTGGGACAGGGCGGCGAGCAGTACTTC
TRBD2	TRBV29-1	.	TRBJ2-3	CSVEGSDTSGGVFTDTQYF	TGCAGCGTTGAAGGATCCGATACTAGCGGGGGGGTCTTCACAGATACGCAGTATTTT
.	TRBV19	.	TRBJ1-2	CASTWDIRNYGYTF	TGTGCCAGTACCTGGGACATACGTAACTATGGCTACACCTTC
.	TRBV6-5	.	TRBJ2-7	CASTAGGTEQYF	TGTGCCAGCACCGCCGGGGGTACCGAGCAGTACTTC
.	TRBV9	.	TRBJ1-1	CASSLTVGNTEAFF	TGTGCCAGCAGCCTCACCGTTGGGAACACTGAAGCTTTCTTT
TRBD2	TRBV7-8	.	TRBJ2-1	CASSFLWSGSNHEQFF	TGTGCCAGCAGCTTCCTTTGGAGCGGGAGTAACCATGAGCAGTTCTTC